One and the same sample provided the 23 T cell receptor beta chains below, sequenced in a study of T cell repertoires in cytomegalovirus infection. TCRdb passed the reads through MiXCR, listing each CDR3 protein once. The table includes about 260,000 distinct CDR3 sequences, 12% to 15% detected once. Sequenced input: PBMCs. All receptors come from a human donor in good health (CMV status not recorded). Some clones in this sample may be carry-over from other donors' samples.

The genes are TRBV5-1 and TRBJ2-3; tentative D call: TRBD2 (5 bases). V was pared by 4 bases and J by 0 bases, with 9 bases between. Germline values: CDR1 SGHRS, CDR2 YFSETQ. CDR3 length equals 14 residues. The CDR3 sequence is CASSRGRSTDTQYF. Here the CDR3 DNA reads TGCGCCAGCAGCCGAGGGCGGAGCACAGATACGCAGTATTTT. Variable domain in full (rest from reference TRBV5-1 and TRBJ2-3): KAGVTQTPRYLIKTRGQQVTLSCSPISGHRSVSWYQQTPGQGLQFLFEYFSETQRNKGNFPGRFSGRQFSNSRSEMNVSTLELGDSALYLCASSRGRSTDTQYFGPGTRLTVL.

In this sample, this clonotype turned up many times. V is TRBV6-5 and J is TRBJ2-5; TRBD1 aligns across 10 bases. CDR3 size: 17 residues. V lost 10 bases to trimming and J lost 3 bases; unmatched junction nucleotides: 17. CDR1 is MNHEY, CDR2 SVGAGI, per germline. CDR3 DNA sequence: TGTGCCACCCGTTGGGGGACAGGGGAGAGGAGAGAAGAGACCCAGTACTTC. The encoded protein is CATRWGTGERREETQYF.

In its sample, this clonotype was seen many times. This sequence joins TRBV11-3 and TRBJ2-2; no clear D. This CDR3 region has 12 residues. The germline CDR1 and CDR2 sequences are SGHNT and YENEEA. V lost 2 bases and J 6 bases, leaving 4 bases between the germline ends. The CDR3 sequence is CASSLLAGELFF. CDR3 sequence (DNA): TGTGCCAGCAGCTTATTGGCCGGGGAGCTGTTTTTT. The variable domain in full, with the rest retrieved from reference TRBV11-3 and TRBJ2-2, is EAGVVQSPRYKIIEKKQPVAFWCNPISGHNTLYWYLQNLGQGPELLIRYENEEAVDDSQLPKDRFSAERLKGVDSTLKIQPAELGDSAVYLCASSLLAGELFFGEGSRLTVL.

The chain recombines TRBV5-6 with TRBJ1-2; 7 positions match TRBD1. Unmatched junction bases numbered 8, after V lost 4 bases and J lost 2 bases. CDR3 length: 15 residues. Germline V gene sequence: CDR1 SGHDT, CDR2 YYEEEE. CDR3 DNA sequence: TGTGCCAGCAGCAAATGGGGGGACAGAAACTATGGCTACACCTTC. Encoded protein: CASSKWGDRNYGYTF.

This chain connects TRBV25-1 to TRBJ1-6; D ambiguous. The CDR3 runs to 17 residues. Trimming shortened V by 3 bases and J by 1 base, and 13 bases separated the two germline ends. Germline V gene sequence: CDR1 MGHDK, CDR2 SYGVNS. The chain's CDR3 is CASSEGRIGSYNSPLHF. As DNA, the CDR3 is TGTGCCAGCAGTGAGGGGAGGATCGGGTCCTATAATTCACCCCTCCACTTT.

The chain couples TRBV28 to TRBJ2-7, with D unresolved. Germline-derived CDR1 and CDR2 are MDHEN and SYDVKM. The CDR3 covers 12 residues. V shed 4 bases and J shed 3 bases, with 7 bases lying between them. The CDR3 is CASSSSLYEQYF. The DNA for the CDR3 is TGTGCCAGCAGTTCGTCCCTCTACGAGCAGTACTTC.

This clonotype was observed at least ten times. The rearrangement joins TRBV20-1 to TRBJ2-1; D perhaps matches TRBD2 (5 bases). The CDR3 extends over 14 amino acids. V was clipped by 2 bases and J by 5 bases, with 13 bases between them. Per the germline V gene, CDR1 is DFQATT and CDR2 is SNEGSKA (reference sequence). The DNA for the CDR3 is TGCAGTGCTAGATTCCAGCGGTTCGACAATGAGCAGTTCTTC. This encodes CSARFQRFDNEQFF.

This clonotype was seen repeatedly, ten times or more. V gene TRBV6-1 combines with J gene TRBJ1-1; D remains unclear. The CDR3 loop spans 13 amino acids. Looked up from germline, CDR1 is MNHNS and CDR2 is SASEGT. V lost 3 bases and J 0 bases, leaving 5 bases between the germline ends. CDR3 nucleotide sequence: TGTGCCAGCAGTGAGAGGTTGAACACTGAAGCTTTCTTT. Protein: CASSERLNTEAFF.

Details on this clonotype: A much bigger clone sits one base away, suggesting this may be a read error. The chain employs TRBV7-2 and TRBJ1-3, with D possibly TRBD1 on 5 matching bases. Germline V gives CDR1 SGHTA, CDR2 FQGNSA. Trimming cost V 2 bases and J 5 bases, with 13 bases left between them. The CDR3 totals 15 residues. CDR3 DNA sequence: TGTGCCAGCAGCTTAAACAAGGGGATTCGAAACACCATATATTTT. Protein product: CASSLNKGIRNTIYF.

This clonotype was seen ten or more times. The gene calls are TRBV7-9 and TRBJ2-1, with 11 bases lining up with TRBD2. V dropped 4 bases and J dropped 6; count of bases not matched to a gene: 8. This CDR3 is 16 amino acids long. Germline CDR1 SEHNR, CDR2 FQNEAQ (reference sequence). CDR3 protein: CASSYSGRAEFNEQFF. CDR3 nucleotide sequence: TGTGCCAGCAGCTATAGCGGGAGGGCCGAGTTCAATGAGCAGTTCTTC.

The rearrangement joins TRBV6-4 to TRBJ2-1; 10 positions agree with TRBD2. CDR1 is MRHNA and CDR2 is SNTAGT in the germline V gene. With V trimmed by 0 bases and J by 3 bases, 2 bases remained unmatched. CDR3 size: 16 residues. The DNA of the CDR3 is TGTGCCAGCAGTGACTCTATAGCGGGGGGCTACAATGAGCAGTTCTTC. This sequence encodes CASSDSIAGGYNEQFF.

This clonotype was counted between two and nine times. The rearrangement uses TRBV5-4 and TRBJ2-2; D is unresolved. The CDR3 runs to 13 residues. Per germline, CDR1 SGHNT and CDR2 YYREEE (reference sequence). The germline V and J ends were trimmed by 5 bases and 6 bases, with 11 bases remaining between them. As DNA, the CDR3 is TGTGCCAGCAGAACGGTGGACGCCGGGGAGCTGTTTTTT. Amino acid sequence: CASRTVDAGELFF.

This clonotype appeared a few times. The CDR3 nucleotides are TGTGCCAGCTCACCCGCGGAGAGGTCGCGGGAGACCCAGTACTTC. Amino acids: CASSPAERSRETQYF. The V call is TRBV18, the J call TRBJ2-5; D gene ambiguous. V lost 3 bases and J 5 bases, leaving 16 bases between the germline ends. The CDR3 spans 15 residues. CDR1 and CDR2 (germline): KGHSH, LQKENI.

The V and J genes are TRBV28 and TRBJ2-4, with a tentative D call TRBD1 (6 bases). With 3 bases removed from V and 9 bases from J, the gap between germline ends came to 15 bases. The CDR3 extends over 14 amino acids. The germline V gene encodes CDR1 MDHEN and CDR2 SYDVKM. CDR3 residues: CASSFSSRGSIQYF. Here the CDR3 DNA reads TGTGCCAGCAGTTTCTCCTCAAGGGGGAGCATTCAGTACTTC.

This chain joins TRBV3-1 and TRBJ2-7; D unresolved. The V end was cut by 4 bases, the J end by 5 bases, with 9 bases between. Per the germline V gene, CDR1 is LGHDT and CDR2 is YNNKEL (reference sequence). This CDR3 region has 12 residues. CDR3 nucleotide sequence: TGTGCCAGCAGCCCGATGGGGAACGAGCAGTACTTC. Its translation: CASSPMGNEQYF.

This clonotype came up a few times. The CDR3 loop reads CSARPRQGVYNSPLHF. The CDR3 nucleotides are TGCAGTGCTAGACCCCGACAGGGTGTTTATAATTCACCCCTCCACTTT. The rearrangement links TRBV20-1 to TRBJ1-6; 7 nucleotides align to TRBD1. This CDR3 is built from 16 residues. Germline-derived CDR1 and CDR2 are DFQATT and SNEGSKA (reference sequence). Germline trimming cut 2 bases from V and 4 bases from J; bases unmatched to any gene: 8.

This clonotype was detected ten times or more. V is TRBV4-2 and J is TRBJ1-1; TRBD1 matches at 8 bases. J was trimmed by 5 bases and V by 0 bases; bases with no gene match: 5. The CDR3 has 15 residues. CDR1 is LGHNA, CDR2 YNFKEQ, per germline. Written as DNA, the CDR3 is TGTGCCAGCAGCCAAGAAGGACAGGGTGGAACTGAAGCTTTCTTT. Its translation: CASSQEGQGGTEAFF.

This clonotype appeared a few times. This chain connects TRBV2 to TRBJ2-2; 8 bases match TRBD1. The CDR3 runs 15 residues. The germline CDR1 and CDR2 sequences are SNHLY and FYNNEI. Unmatched junction bases numbered 8, after V lost 7 bases and J lost 4 bases. The CDR3 coding sequence is TGTGCCAGCAAGGATCAGGGGGCATTCACCGGGGAGCTGTTTTTT. This gives the protein CASKDQGAFTGELFF. Full variable domain (rest looked up from reference TRBV2 and TRBJ2-2): EPEVTQTPSHQVTQMGQEVILRCVPISNHLYFYWYRQILGQKVEFLVSFYNNEISEKSEIFDDQFSVERPDGSNFTLKIRSTKLEDSAMYFCASKDQGAFTGELFFGEGSRLTVL.

Comment on this clonotype: The junction departs from the called germline gene at one end, perhaps through a read error. The chain couples TRBV7-4 to TRBJ2-1; TRBD2 aligns across 11 bases. The CDR3 is 15 residues long. In germline, CDR1 is SGHVT, CDR2 SQSDAQ. The CDR3 here is CASSVAGGPGDGQFF. CDR3 nucleotide sequence: TGTGCCAGCAGCGTAGCGGGAGGGCCTGGGGATGGGCAGTTCTTC.

Ten or more counts support this clonotype. V is TRBV20-1 and J is TRBJ2-7; the match to TRBD1 covers 7 bases. CDR1 and CDR2 (germline): DFQATT, SNEGSKA (reference sequence). V shed 3 bases and J 3 bases; nucleotides not matched to a gene: 5. This CDR3 is built from 13 residues. The CDR3: CSARAGTVYEQYF. The CDR3 DNA sequence: TGCAGTGCTAGGGCCGGGACAGTCTACGAGCAGTACTTC.

This clonotype appeared many times. V gene TRBV7-2 combines with J gene TRBJ2-5, with 10 bases that match TRBD2. CDR3 length equals 16 residues. Germline values: CDR1 SGHTA, CDR2 FQGNSA. V was pared by 1 base and J by 5 bases, with 7 bases of the junction left unmatched. The CDR3, as DNA: TGTGCCAGCAGCTTAGGTAGCGGGGGGTTCGATGAGACCCAGTACTTC. Translating it yields CASSLGSGGFDETQYF.

This chain connects TRBV20-1 to TRBJ2-5, with TRBD1 matching over 8 bases. Germline assignment: CDR1 DFQATT and CDR2 SNEGSKA (reference sequence). J was trimmed by 2 bases and V by 1 base; bases with no gene match: 3. The CDR3 extends over 14 amino acids. CDR3 nucleotides: TGCAGTGCTAGAGGACAGGGGCTACAAGAGACCCAGTACTTC. Protein product: CSARGQGLQETQYF.

The rearrangement joins TRBV27 to TRBJ2-1, with 10 bases matching TRBD2. Germline CDR1 reads MNHEY; CDR2 reads SMNVEV (reference sequence). The CDR3 length is 17 residues. V was pared by 3 bases and J by 0 bases, with 5 bases of the junction left unmatched. The CDR3 sequence: CASSFRLAGSSYNEQFF. The CDR3 nucleotides are TGTGCCAGCAGTTTCCGACTAGCGGGCAGCTCCTACAATGAGCAGTTCTTC.